This TCR beta chain was identified during a study of T cell clones after liver transplantation. CDR3 length: 15 residues. Trimming at V came to 2 bases and at J to 4 bases, leaving 6 bases not matched to a gene. Germline loops: CDR1 MDHEN, CDR2 SYDVKM. Libraries were prepared by immunoSEQ multiplex PCR; TCRdb keeps only in-frame clonotypes and omits some of them. This repertoire shows around 20,000 clones, approximately 90% found once; its top ten account for roughly 13%. The rearrangement links TRBV28 to TRBJ2-3; TRBD1 matches at 7 bases. The clonotype comes from a human patient who received a liver transplant. Some of the T cells may derive from the graft donor. The specimen was CD8+ T cells from blood, collected about 46 months after liver transplant. CDR3 in DNA: TGTGCCAGCAGTTTACGACAGGGTCTCGCAGATACGCAGTATTTT. This sequence encodes CASSLRQGLADTQYF. The whole variable domain, filled in from reference TRBV28 and TRBJ2-3, reads DVKVTQSSRYLVKRTGEKVFLECVQDMDHENMFWYRQDPGLGLRLIYFSYDVKMKEKGDIPEGYSVSREKKERFSLILESASTNQTSMYLCASSLRQGLADTQYFGPGTRLTVL.